This T cell receptor (beta chain) came from a study of human T cells and chemical hapten exposure. Study observations and caveats: Sensitizing to DPC left TCRs with a frequency above 1 in 1000 unaltered. The donor cohort had alopecia, so its immune response may not match that of healthy people.

Time point of the sample: pre-sensitization, week 0. As for treatment: therapeutic diphenylcyclopropenone sensitization with weekly scalp DPC. V lost 9 bases to trimming and J lost 2 bases, with 9 bases between them. The CDR3 has 12 amino acids. CDR1 and CDR2 (germline): ENHRY, SYGVKD. In this sample, this clonotype turned up many times. No antigen is known for it. TCRdb re-analysed the RACE reads in MiXCR, keeping a single row per CDR3 protein. The sample carries 180,000 or so distinct CDR3 sequences, about 31% recorded once. The chain joins TRBV10-3 to TRBJ2-3; D unresolved. This TCR derives from a woman in her thirties with alopecia areata. Some clones in this sample may be carry-over from other donors' samples. The material was whole blood, obtained in connection with sensitization to the hapten diphenylcyclopropenone (DPC). The DNA of the CDR3 is TGTGCCATTGCGCAGATCACAGATACGCAGTATTTT. It yields the protein CAIAQITDTQYF.